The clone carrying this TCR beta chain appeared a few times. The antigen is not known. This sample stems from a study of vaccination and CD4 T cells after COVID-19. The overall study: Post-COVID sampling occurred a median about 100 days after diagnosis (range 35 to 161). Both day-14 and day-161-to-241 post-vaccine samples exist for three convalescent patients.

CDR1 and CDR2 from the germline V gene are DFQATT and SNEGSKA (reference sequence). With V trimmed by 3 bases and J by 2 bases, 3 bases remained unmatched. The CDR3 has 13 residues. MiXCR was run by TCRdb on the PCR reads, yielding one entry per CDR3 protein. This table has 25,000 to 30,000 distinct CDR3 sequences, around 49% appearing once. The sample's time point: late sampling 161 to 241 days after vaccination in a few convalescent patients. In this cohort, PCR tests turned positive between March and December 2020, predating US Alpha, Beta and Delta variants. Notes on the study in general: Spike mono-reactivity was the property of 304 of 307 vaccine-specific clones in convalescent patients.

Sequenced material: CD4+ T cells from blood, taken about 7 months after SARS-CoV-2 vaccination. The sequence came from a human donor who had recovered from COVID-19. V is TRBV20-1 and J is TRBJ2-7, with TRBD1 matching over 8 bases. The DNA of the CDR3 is TGCAGTGCTAGGACAGGGGCCACCTACGAGCAGTACTTC. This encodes CSARTGATYEQYF.